This entry lists 28 T cell receptor beta chains sequenced from one sample in a study of cytomegalovirus exposure and HLA in healthy donors. Primers for the PCR totalled 60 Vbeta and 13 Jbeta. Sequencing was performed with immunoSEQ multiplex PCR; in TCRdb, only in-frame clones are kept and a portion is missing. The sample yields more than 80,000 clones, approximately 76% seen once. The specimen sequenced was PBMCs. Receptors originate from a woman in her sixties in good health and CMV-seropositive.

The rearrangement uses TRBV27 and TRBJ2-3; D might be TRBD2 (6 bases). V was clipped by 7 bases and J by 2 bases, with 13 bases between them. CDR1 MNHEY and CDR2 SMNVEV come from the germline V gene (reference sequence). The CDR3 covers 14 residues. This CDR3 is CASTSQRATDTQYF. The CDR3 region has the DNA TGTGCCAGCACCTCCCAGCGGGCCACAGATACGCAGTATTTT.

The chain couples TRBV6-6 to TRBJ2-7; 7 nucleotides match TRBD2. The germline V gene encodes CDR1 MNHNY and CDR2 SVGAGI (reference sequence). The CDR3 runs 14 residues. V lost 4 bases to trimming and J lost 2 bases; unmatched junction nucleotides: 5. CDR3 amino acids: CASSWVAGTYEQYF. The CDR3, as DNA: TGTGCCAGCAGTTGGGTAGCGGGTACCTACGAGCAGTACTTC.

V and J are TRBV7-9 and TRBJ2-7; a possible D gene is TRBD1 (6 bases). This CDR3 comprises 16 residues. V lost 4 bases and J 5 bases, leaving 21 bases between the germline ends. Germline V lookup: CDR1 SEHNR, CDR2 FQNEAQ (reference sequence). This chain's CDR3 is CASSSEGDYRVHEQYF. Written as DNA, the CDR3 is TGTGCCAGCAGCTCGGAAGGAGACTACAGGGTTCACGAGCAGTACTTC.

The chain uses TRBV6-5 and TRBJ2-3, with D hard to call. There are 14 residues in the CDR3. The germline V and J ends were trimmed by 2 bases and 2 bases, with 8 bases remaining between them. CDR1 and CDR2 from the germline V gene are MNHEY and SVGAGI. The CDR3 region is CASSYNSVTDTQYF. For the CDR3, the DNA is TGTGCCAGCAGTTACAATTCGGTCACAGATACGCAGTATTTT.

V gene TRBV6-9 combines with J gene TRBJ2-7, with D possibly being TRBD2 (5 bases). The CDR3 consists of 14 residues. V was pared by 4 bases and J by 1 base, with 11 bases between. Germline CDR1 MNHGY, CDR2 SVAAGI. The CDR3 loop is CASSLRIASYEQYF. The DNA of the CDR3 is TGTGCCAGCAGTTTGAGGATAGCGTCCTACGAGCAGTACTTC.

The genes are TRBV2 and TRBJ2-7, with 7 bases that match TRBD1. Trimming removed 6 bases from V and 1 base from J; junction bases left unmatched: 6. Germline CDR1 and CDR2: SNHLY and FYNNEI. This CDR3 has 14 residues. This CDR3 reads CASSRTGPSYEQYF. The CDR3 DNA reads TGTGCCAGCAGCAGGACAGGTCCGTCCTACGAGCAGTACTTC.

The genes are TRBV7-2 and TRBJ1-4, with TRBD1 matching 7 bases. The V segment lost 1 base and the J segment 8 bases; nucleotides outside the gene matches: 10. The CDR3 contains 16 residues. From germline, CDR1 is SGHTA and CDR2 FQGNSA. CDR3 DNA sequence: TGTGCCAGCAGCTTAGGAACAGGGGTTGTCGGGGAAAAACTGTTTTTT. Amino acids: CASSLGTGVVGEKLFF.

This chain connects TRBV7-3 to TRBJ2-1, with TRBD2 matching 8 bases. V lost 1 base, J lost 7 bases, and 6 bases stayed unmatched. This CDR3 region has 15 residues. Germline values: CDR1 SGHTA, CDR2 FQGTGA. CDR3 bases: TGTGCCAGCAGCTTAATGGCGGGGGGAAGGAATGAGCAGTTCTTC. Amino acid sequence: CASSLMAGGRNEQFF.

The chain links TRBV29-1 to TRBJ1-1; D not resolved. The germline gives CDR1 SQVTM, CDR2 ANQGSEA. The V gene lost 4 bases and the J gene lost 10 bases, with 19 bases spanning the gap. The CDR3 spans 13 residues. The CDR3 protein is CSVGRAGGIGAFF. The DNA of the CDR3 is TGCAGCGTTGGGCGGGCCGGAGGTATAGGAGCTTTCTTT.

The CDR3 reads CASSQGPGGREQETQYF. DNA for the CDR3: TGTGCCAGCAGCCAAGGCCCGGGGGGAAGGGAGCAAGAGACCCAGTACTTC. This chain joins TRBV4-2 and TRBJ2-5; TRBD2 aligns across 7 bases. The CDR3 length is 17 residues. Germline V CDR1 and CDR2: LGHNA, YNFKEQ. V lost 1 base, J lost 2 bases, and 10 bases stayed unmatched.

This chain joins TRBV28 and TRBJ2-6, with D perhaps matching TRBD1 (7 bases). CDR1 and CDR2 from the germline V gene are MDHEN and SYDVKM. Trimming took off 6 bases at V and 4 bases at J, with 16 bases between the two ends. The CDR3 totals 16 residues. The CDR3 nucleotides are TGTGCCAGCAGCCTACCAGGGGGGAGAGGGGCCAACGTCCTGACTTTC. Its protein product is CASSLPGGRGANVLTF.

J is TRBJ1-2 and V is TRBV30; D is perhaps TRBD1 (5 bases). V lost 0 bases, J lost 7 bases, and 12 bases lay in between. Germline V CDR1 and CDR2: GTSNPN, SVGIG (reference sequence). This CDR3 is built from 13 residues. CDR3 sequence (DNA): TGTGCCTGGAGTGTACAGTCGGGGGTTGGCTACACCTTC. As protein: CAWSVQSGVGYTF. Full variable domain (remainder filled in from reference TRBV30 and TRBJ1-2): SQTIHQWPATLVQPVGSPLSLECTVEGTSNPNLYWYRQAAGRGLQLLFYSVGIGQISSEVPQNLSASRPQDRQFILSSKKLLLSDSGFYLCAWSVQSGVGYTFGSGTRLTVV.

This clone showed up just a few times. The chain recombines TRBV28 with TRBJ1-5; D unclear. The CDR3 length is 13 residues. V was pared by 5 bases and J by 4 bases, with 9 bases between. Per germline, CDR1 MDHEN and CDR2 SYDVKM. The CDR3 DNA sequence: TGTGCCAGCAGTCCAACAATTAATCAGCCCCAGCATTTT. Protein: CASSPTINQPQHF.

This chain connects TRBV11-1 to TRBJ1-1; a possible D gene is TRBD1 (6 bases). The CDR3 covers 13 residues. Trimming left V 4 bases short and J 1 base short, with 7 bases between. Germline V lookup: CDR1 SGHAT, CDR2 FQDESV (reference sequence). The CDR3 protein is CASSSGQNTEAFF. The CDR3, as DNA: TGTGCCAGCAGCTCGGGACAGAACACTGAAGCTTTCTTT.

The gene calls are TRBV29-1 and TRBJ2-3; TRBD2 aligns across 8 bases. V gave up 8 bases and J gave up 0 bases; unmatched junction bases: 10. Per the germline V gene, CDR1 is SQVTM and CDR2 is ANQGSEA. This CDR3 spans 15 amino acids. CDR3 DNA sequence: TGCAGCACAAGACGGGGGGGCACTAGCACAGATACGCAGTATTTT. Its translation: CSTRRGGTSTDTQYF.

This clone was observed a single time. This chain uses TRBV4-2 with TRBJ1-1; D may be TRBD1 (6 bases). Germline V gene lookup returns CDR1 LGHNA and CDR2 YNFKEQ. Trimming cost V 3 bases and J 5 bases, with 10 bases left between them. CDR3 length: 13 amino acids. CDR3 residues: CASSHPRGTEAFF. CDR3 coding DNA: TGTGCCAGCAGCCACCCCAGGGGTACTGAAGCTTTCTTT.

The rearrangement links TRBV19 to TRBJ1-2, with TRBD1 identical over 7 bases. The germline V gene has CDR1 LNHDA and CDR2 SQIVND (reference sequence). The CDR3 sequence is 14 residues long. After removal of 6 bases from V and 5 bases from J, the junction contained 9 bases not matched to a gene. The CDR3 is CASSPLGQYYGYTF. The CDR3 nucleotides read TGTGCCAGTAGCCCCTTGGGACAGTATTATGGCTACACCTTC.

V usage is TRBV30 and J usage is TRBJ2-7; no clear D. Per germline, CDR1 GTSNPN and CDR2 SVGIG (reference sequence). There are 11 residues in the CDR3. The chain's CDR3 is CAFGVSYEQYF. The CDR3 nucleotides read TGTGCGTTTGGAGTTTCCTACGAGCAGTACTTC. The whole variable domain, remainder taken from reference TRBV30 and TRBJ2-7, is SQTIHQWPATLVQPVGSPLSLECTVEGTSNPNLYWYRQAAGRGLQLLFYSVGIGQISSEVPQNLSASRPQDRQFILSSKKLLLSDSGFYLCAFGVSYEQYFGPGTRLTVT.

The V and J genes are TRBV15 and TRBJ2-5; 8 bases are shared with TRBD2. The J call is in doubt because the DNA end fits TRBJ2-7 better. The CDR3 is 14 residues long. Germline CDR1 reads LNHNV; CDR2 reads YYDKDF (reference sequence). Here the CDR3 reads CATRAAGGSYEQYF. The CDR3 region has the DNA TGTGCCACCCGGGCCGCGGGGGGCTCCTACGAGCAGTACTTC.

This chain connects TRBV5-6 to TRBJ2-1; 9 bases are shared with TRBD1. Losses at the gene ends were 4 bases for V and 3 bases for J; bases not matched to a gene: 2. Per the germline V gene, CDR1 is SGHDT and CDR2 is YYEEEE. The CDR3 has 14 amino acids. The CDR3 spells CASSLTGGYNEQFF. In DNA, the CDR3 is TGTGCCAGCAGCCTGACAGGGGGCTACAATGAGCAGTTCTTC.

The chain employs TRBV7-2 and TRBJ1-1, with D hard to call. Germline CDR1 and CDR2: SGHTA and FQGNSA. V lost 3 bases to trimming and J lost 8 bases, with 7 bases between them. There are 11 residues in the CDR3. DNA of the CDR3: TGTGCCAGCAGCTTCTCCCAGGAAGCTTTCTTT. Translating it yields CASSFSQEAFF.

This chain connects TRBV28 to TRBJ1-2, with D possibly being TRBD1 (5 bases). The V gene's germline CDR1 is MDHEN and CDR2 SYDVKM. Trimming took off 3 bases at V and 4 bases at J, with 9 bases between the two ends. The length of the CDR3 is 13 residues. The CDR3 DNA follows: TGTGCCAGCAGTTTCCGGCAGGGCTATGGCTACACCTTC. This codes for CASSFRQGYGYTF.

The chain recombines TRBV6-5 with TRBJ1-1; possible D gene TRBD1, 5 bases. Trimming removed 0 bases at V and 7 bases at J, with 15 bases between. Germline V CDR1 and CDR2: MNHEY, SVGAGI. The CDR3 is 15 residues long. In DNA form, the CDR3 reads TGTGCCAGCAGTTACTCGACCCGGGGGGAGGGTGAAGCTTTCTTT. It yields the protein CASSYSTRGEGEAFF.

The chain joins TRBV5-6 to TRBJ1-1, with TRBD1 as a possible D gene (5 bases). This CDR3 has 13 amino acids. V lost 4 bases, J lost 10 bases, and 17 bases lay in between. From germline, CDR1 is SGHDT and CDR2 YYEEEE. The CDR3 is CASSRDSARGAFF. The CDR3 DNA reads TGTGCCAGCAGCCGAGACTCCGCAAGGGGAGCTTTCTTT.

This clone was seen more than once but under ten times. The CDR3 DNA follows: TGTGCCAGCAGCGCGAGGTCCGCGGGGAATGAGCAGTTCTTC. This translates into CASSARSAGNEQFF. The rearrangement links TRBV7-9 to TRBJ2-1, with D perhaps TRBD2 (6 bases). Per germline, CDR1 SEHNR and CDR2 FQNEAQ (reference sequence). This CDR3 has 14 residues. V was trimmed by 5 bases and J by 7 bases, leaving 15 bases between them.

The V gene is TRBV7-9, the J gene TRBJ1-1; the D gene is possibly TRBD1 (6 bases). The CDR3 runs to 13 residues. The germline CDR1 and CDR2 sequences are SEHNR and FQNEAQ (reference sequence). V lost 5 bases to trimming and J lost 6 bases, with 13 bases between them. The CDR3 DNA follows: TGTGCCAGCAGCATTACAGGGAGCCCTGAAGCTTTCTTT. Protein sequence: CASSITGSPEAFF. Together with reference TRBV7-9 and TRBJ1-1, the CDR3 gives the full variable domain: DTGVSQNPRHKITKRGQNVTFRCDPISEHNRLYWYRQTLGQGPEFLTYFQNEAQLEKSRLLSDRFSAERPKGSFSTLEIQRTEQGDSAMYLCASSITGSPEAFFGQGTRLTVV.

This clone has more than one count but fewer than ten. The chain has TRBV30 and TRBJ1-5, with D unclear. CDR3 size: 13 residues. V gave up 1 base and J gave up 3 bases, with 7 bases separating them. Germline assignment: CDR1 GTSNPN and CDR2 SVGIG (reference sequence). This CDR3 reads CAWSAQVNQPQHF. CDR3 sequence (DNA): TGTGCCTGGAGTGCCCAGGTCAATCAGCCCCAGCATTTT. Drawing the rest from reference TRBV30 and TRBJ1-5, the complete variable domain is SQTIHQWPATLVQPVGSPLSLECTVEGTSNPNLYWYRQAAGRGLQLLFYSVGIGQISSEVPQNLSASRPQDRQFILSSKKLLLSDSGFYLCAWSAQVNQPQHFGDGTRLSIL.

V usage is TRBV9 and J usage is TRBJ2-2; 16 bases line up with TRBD2. Looked up from germline, CDR1 is SGDLS and CDR2 is YYNGEE. V was pared by 3 bases and J by 5 bases, with 7 bases of the junction left unmatched. The CDR3 has 18 residues. Here the CDR3 reads CASSGGTSGRARTGELFF. Written as DNA, the CDR3 is TGTGCCAGCAGCGGGGGGACTAGCGGGAGGGCCAGAACCGGGGAGCTGTTTTTT.